The rows below give T cell receptor beta chains drawn from one sample of a study of shared clonotypes between healthy human individuals. Clones were sequenced by immunoSEQ multiplex PCR, and TCRdb holds only the in-frame ones, with some missing. The sample has 2 million to 3 million clones, around 90% seen once; the top ten hold over 0.12%. Sequenced: naive CD4+ T cells sorted from blood. The receptors originated from a man in his late teens or twenties in good health. The CDR3 runs from the conserved cysteine through the conserved F or W. A D gene is named only where the DNA matches it firmly. Some rows mark clone size as missing; the rest say once, few, many or name a class of expanded clone.

abundance,v_gene,d_gene,j_gene,CDR3nt,CDR3aa
NA,TRBV5-1,TRBD2,TRBJ2-7,TGCGCCAGCAGCCCTAGCGGAACCTACGAGCAGTACTTC,CASSPSGTYEQYF
NA,TRBV7-2,NA,TRBJ1-2,TGTGCCAGCAGCTTAGAAGGTAGCCACCGATTC,CASSLEGSHRF
NA,TRBV9,NA,TRBJ1-2,TGTGCCAGCAGCGTAGGGAACGCCGGGAGCTATGGCTACACCTTC,CASSVGNAGSYGYTF
NA,TRBV5-1,NA,TRBJ2-5,TGCGCCAGCAGCTTGGGGGTCAGCCAAGAGACCCAGTACTTC,CASSLGVSQETQYF
NA,TRBV6-5,NA,TRBJ2-1,TGTGCCAGCAGTCGGGGCGGGGTGTCCTACAATGAGCAGTTCTTC,CASSRGGVSYNEQFF
NA,TRBV28,NA,TRBJ1-6,TGTGCCAGCAAGAGACAGGAGAGCTCCTATAATTCACCCCTCCACTTT,CASKRQESSYNSPLHF
NA,TRBV5-4,NA,TRBJ1-1,TGTGCCAGCAGCTTCATCGGAACTACCCTGAACACTGAAGCTTTCTTT,CASSFIGTTLNTEAFF
NA,TRBV5-5,NA,TRBJ2-3,TGTGCCAGCAGCTTGATGGACGTGCCGAGCACAGATACGCAGTATTTT,CASSLMDVPSTDTQYF
NA,TRBV11-3,TRBD2,TRBJ2-3,TGTGCCAGCAGCTTAGGACTAGCGGCAAGCACAGATACGCAGTATTTT,CASSLGLAASTDTQYF
once,TRBV25-1,TRBD2,TRBJ2-3,TGTGCCAGCATCAGTGGCGGGAGTCCTAGCACAGATACGCAGTATTTT,CASISGGSPSTDTQYF
once,TRBV7-8,TRBD1,TRBJ2-7,TGTGCCAGCAGCTCCTACAGGGGTCCACTCTACGAGCAGTACTTC,CASSSYRGPLYEQYF
few,TRBV30,TRBD1,TRBJ1-1,TGTGCCTGGAGTGCACAATACAGGGGTTGGACTGAAGCTTTCTTT,CAWSAQYRGWTEAFF
NA,TRBV10-3,TRBD2,TRBJ2-1,TGTGCCGCCACCGGGACTAGCGGATATGAGCAGTTCTTC,CAATGTSGYEQFF
NA,TRBV5-1,NA,TRBJ2-5,TGCGCCAGCAGCCCGGGCATTCCTGGGGAGACCCAGTACTTC,CASSPGIPGETQYF
NA,TRBV20-1,NA,TRBJ2-1,TGCAGTGCTTCCCAGGTGTGGGAGCAGTTCTTC,CSASQVWEQFF
NA,TRBV7-9,NA,TRBJ2-7,TGTGCCAGCAGCTCCGGGACCCACTCCTACGAGCAGTACTTC,CASSSGTHSYEQYF
NA,TRBV5-1,TRBD2,TRBJ2-1,TGCGCCAGCAGCTTGGACGGGACTAGCGGGAATGAGCAGTTCTTC,CASSLDGTSGNEQFF